These 5 T cell receptor beta chains share one sample of origin, sequenced in a study of blood T cell repertoires in COVID-19. Libraries were prepared by immunoSEQ multiplex PCR; TCRdb keeps only in-frame clonotypes and omits some of them. Among roughly 390,000 clones, roughly 85% were seen once, and the ten largest hold 3.5% to 4%. Material: peripheral blood. Source of these receptors: a woman aged 18-35 years with acute or convalescent COVID-19.

The genes are TRBV3-1 (or the pseudogene TRBV3-2) and TRBJ2-2; possible D gene TRBD2, 5 bases. Trimming stripped 5 bases from V and 6 bases from J, with 16 bases between. There are 15 residues in the CDR3. Germline V CDR1 and CDR2: LGHDT, YNNKEL (reference sequence). The DNA for the CDR3 is TGTGCCAGCAGCTCCCGGGAAGCCGTAGCCGGGGAGCTGTTTTTT. This codes for CASSSREAVAGELFF.

The chain links TRBV30 to TRBJ2-1; TRBD2 matches at 9 bases. The CDR3 covers 14 residues. Germline assignment: CDR1 GTSNPN and CDR2 SVGIG (reference sequence). The trim removed 4 bases at V and 0 bases at J, leaving 1 base unmatched. This CDR3 reads CAWNSGSSYNEQFF. For the CDR3, the DNA is TGTGCCTGGAATAGCGGGAGCTCCTACAATGAGCAGTTCTTC. Looking up the rest from reference TRBV30 and TRBJ2-1 gives the full variable domain: SQTIHQWPATLVQPVGSPLSLECTVEGTSNPNLYWYRQAAGRGLQLLFYSVGIGQISSEVPQNLSASRPQDRQFILSSKKLLLSDSGFYLCAWNSGSSYNEQFFGPGTRLTVL.

The chain is built from TRBV7-3 and TRBJ2-3; TRBD2 agrees at 8 bases. Germline V gene sequence: CDR1 SGHTA, CDR2 FQGTGA. The CDR3 runs to 14 residues. With 5 bases clipped from V and 5 bases from J, the junction kept 6 bases outside the gene matches. CDR3: CASSRSGSKDTQYF. The DNA of the CDR3 is TGTGCCAGCAGCCGAAGCGGGAGTAAAGATACGCAGTATTTT. Full variable domain (remainder filled in from reference TRBV7-3 and TRBJ2-3): GAGVSQTPSNKVTEKGKYVELRCDPISGHTALYWYRQSLGQGPEFLIYFQGTGAADDSGLPNDRFFAVRPEGSVSTLKIQRTERGDSAVYLCASSRSGSKDTQYFGPGTRLTVL.

This clone turned up a few times. The sample carries other DNA sequences with the same CDR3. J is TRBJ1-5 and V is TRBV28; D possibly corresponds to TRBD1 (5 bases). This CDR3 has 13 residues. Looked up from germline, CDR1 is MDHEN and CDR2 is SYDVKM. V gave up 2 bases and J gave up 4 bases, with 6 bases separating them. For the CDR3, the DNA is TGTGCCAGCAGTTTACAGGGAAATCAGCCCCAGCATTTT. Its protein is CASSLQGNQPQHF.

The chain couples TRBV11-2 to TRBJ2-1; D ambiguous. V dropped 7 bases and J dropped 8 bases, with 18 bases sitting between them. The CDR3 extends over 14 amino acids. Germline CDR1 SGHAT, CDR2 FQNNGV. CDR3 sequence (DNA): TGTGCCAGCATCTCCTCGTGGCACCCAGATGAGCAGTTCTTC. This encodes CASISSWHPDEQFF.